This T cell receptor beta chain emerged from a study of T cells in Graves' hyperthyroidism and ophthalmopathy. This clonotype was counted only a few times. For the diagnoses, clinical symptoms, serum thyroxine and TRAb, thyroid ultrasound and orbital computed tomography were used. The investigators amplified TCR beta CDR3 regions from RNA transcripts. Researchers ran a first-round RT-PCR on the TCR CDR3 using the HTBI primer set. TCRdb called the multiplex PCR reads again in MiXCR, with one record for every CDR3 protein. The profile shows about 400,000 distinct CDR3 sequences, around 14% of them singletons. V lost 7 bases and J 2 bases, leaving 14 bases between the germline ends. Germline V gene data show CDR1 as LGHDT and CDR2 as YNNKEL (reference sequence). This CDR3 is 14 amino acids long.

The sequenced material came from blood. This chain joins TRBV3-1 and TRBJ2-5; D might be TRBD1 or TRBD2, each matching 5 bases. The receptor comes from a woman aged 18-29 years with Graves' hyperthyroidism that later progressed to Graves' ophthalmopathy. CDR3 in DNA: TGTGCCAGCACGGACCGGGACGGACAAGAGACCCAGTACTTC. Its protein product is CASTDRDGQETQYF.